This TCR beta chain was recovered during a study of T cell clonality in common variable immunodeficiency. Study-wide results and limits: Reportedly, TCR beta sequences from common variable immunodeficiency showed fewer deletions and N-nucleotide insertions.

Sequencing used immunoSEQ multiplex PCR; TCRdb keeps in-frame clones, though not all of them. There are around 16,000 clones in the sample, none observed a single time. CDR1 and CDR2 from the germline V gene are KGHSH and LQKENI. This CDR3 contains 15 residues. V lost 0 bases, J lost 3 bases, and 4 bases stayed unmatched. This clone was observed a few times. The antigen remains undetermined. Read coverage stops 3 residues before the CDR3 terminus; the germline J gene supplies the remainder. This clonotype originated in a human donor with common variable immunodeficiency. The chain recombines TRBV18 with TRBJ1-2; TRBD1 matches 7 bases. The specimen was peripheral blood mononuclear cells. CDR3 region: CASSPPAGGDYGYTF. The CDR3 DNA, read in part, is TGTGCCAGCTCACCACCGGCAGGGGGTGACTATGGC. The whole variable domain, remainder taken from reference TRBV18 and TRBJ1-2, is NAGVMQNPRHLVRRRGQEARLRCSPMKGHSHVYWYRQLPEEGLKFMVYLQKENIIDESGMPKERFSAEFPKEGPSILRIQQVVRGDSAAYFCASSPPAGGDYGYTFGSGTRLTVV.